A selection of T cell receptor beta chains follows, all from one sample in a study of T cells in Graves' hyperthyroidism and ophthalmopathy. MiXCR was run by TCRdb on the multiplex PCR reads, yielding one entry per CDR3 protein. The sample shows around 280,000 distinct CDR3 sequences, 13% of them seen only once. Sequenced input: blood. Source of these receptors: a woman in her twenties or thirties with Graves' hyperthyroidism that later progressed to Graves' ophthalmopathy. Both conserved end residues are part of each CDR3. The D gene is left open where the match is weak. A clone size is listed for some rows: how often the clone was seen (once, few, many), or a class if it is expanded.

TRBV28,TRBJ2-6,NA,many,TGTGCCAGCAGTTCCATAATTAGGGGGGCCAGGCCCTCCCCTGGGGCCAACGTCCTGACTTTC,CASSSIIRGARPSPGANVLTF
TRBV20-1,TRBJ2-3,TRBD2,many,TGCAGTGATGTGAGGGCCGCTAGCGGGAGTGATACGCAGTATTTT,CSDVRAASGSDTQYF
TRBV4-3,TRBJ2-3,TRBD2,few,TGCGCCAGCAGCCAAGGACTAGCGGGAGGACCCGATACGCAGTATTTT,CASSQGLAGGPDTQYF
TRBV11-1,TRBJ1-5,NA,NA,TGTGCCAGCAGCTCCCTTAATCAGCCCCAGCATTTT,CASSSLNQPQHF
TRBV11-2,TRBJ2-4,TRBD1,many,TGTGCCAGCAGCTTAGGAAGGCAGGGGGCGAACATTCAGTACTTC,CASSLGRQGANIQYF
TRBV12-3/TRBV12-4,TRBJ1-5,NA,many,TGTGCCAGCACCCGTAAGGGGGTAGGCCAGCCCCAGCATTTT,CASTRKGVGQPQHF
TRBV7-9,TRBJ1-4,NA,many,TGTGCCAGCAGCTTAGAGATTGGGGCAGGCCGGGAAAAACTGTTTTTT,CASSLEIGAGREKLFF
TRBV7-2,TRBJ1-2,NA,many,TGTGCCAGCAGCTTAGAGGTCGGTTTCTATGGCTACACCTTC,CASSLEVGFYGYTF
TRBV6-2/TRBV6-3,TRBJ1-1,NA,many,TGTGCCAGCAGTTACTCGGGGGCAGCCCACACTGAAGCTTTCTTT,CASSYSGAAHTEAFF
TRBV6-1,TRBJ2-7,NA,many,TGTGCCAGCAGCCCGGGACGGTCAACCTACGAGCAGTACTTC,CASSPGRSTYEQYF
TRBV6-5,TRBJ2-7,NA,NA,TGTGCCAGCAGTTACTCGATCAGCTACGAGCAGTACTTC,CASSYSISYEQYF
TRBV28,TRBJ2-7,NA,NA,TGTGCCAGCAGTCCACAGGGAATCACCTACGAGCAGTACTTC,CASSPQGITYEQYF